Described below is a single T cell receptor (beta chain) sequence and its context. This sample is drawn from a study of T cell changes during pregnancy in multiple sclerosis. This CDR3 is built from 15 residues. Germline CDR1 reads LGHNA; CDR2 reads YSLEER. The V segment lost 0 bases and the J segment 4 bases; nucleotides outside the gene matches: 1. Clones were sequenced by immunoSEQ multiplex PCR, and TCRdb holds only the in-frame ones, with some missing. The repertoire has under 65,000 clones, roughly 94% of them found once; the top ten carry 2% to 3%. The source was CD8+ T cells from peripheral blood mononuclear cells, collected after pregnancy. The sequence came from a female donor with multiple sclerosis, enrolled in a pregnancy study. This chain links TRBV4-3 with TRBJ2-1; 9 bases are shared with TRBD2. The CDR3 loop reads CASSQDLAGYNEQFF. In DNA, the CDR3 is TGCGCCAGCAGCCAAGACCTAGCGGGATACAATGAGCAGTTCTTC.